This TCR beta chain was retrieved from a study of shared clonotypes between healthy human individuals. A word on this clone: Its antigen is still unknown.

Study results and caveats: Naive subsets, compared against memory subsets, generally had larger estimated richness values.

The CDR3 runs 17 residues. In germline, CDR1 is SGDLS, CDR2 YYNGEE. V lost 0 bases, J lost 2 bases, and 6 bases stayed unmatched. Sorted-subset replicate PCRs used 200 ng DNA, some 33,000 T cell genomes. Measured with immunoSEQ multiplex PCR; TCRdb has only the in-frame clones, and not every one. The table shows roughly 2.1 million clones, with under 95% occurring only once. Selected positively for CCR7 and CD45RO-negative, naive CD8 cells excluded terminally differentiated effector memory CD45RA+ cells. Sequenced: naive CD8+ T cells from PBMCs. The TCR originated in a man younger than 35 in good health. Some clones in this sample may be carry-over from other donors' samples. The rearrangement uses TRBV9 and TRBJ1-3; 9 bases align to TRBD1. CDR3 amino acids: CASSVDPGTGPGNTIYF. CDR3 DNA: TGTGCCAGCAGCGTAGATCCCGGGACAGGGCCTGGAAACACCATATATTTT. Together with reference TRBV9 and TRBJ1-3, the CDR3 gives the full variable domain: DSGVTQTPKHLITATGQRVTLRCSPRSGDLSVYWYQQSLDQGLQFLIQYYNGEERAKGNILERFSAQQFPDLHSELNLSSLELGDSALYFCASSVDPGTGPGNTIYFGEGSWLTVV.